This TCR beta chain was identified during a study of cytomegalovirus exposure and HLA in healthy donors. V lost 0 bases to trimming and J lost 6 bases, with 9 bases between them. CDR3 length: 15 residues. Germline V gene lookup returns CDR1 MNHEY and CDR2 SVGAGI. 60 Vbeta and 13 Jbeta primers were used in PCR. Some clones are missing from TCRdb's copy, which holds only in-frame ones; the method was immunoSEQ multiplex PCR. The data hold 270,000 or so clones, with roughly 88% observed a single time. This chain connects TRBV6-5 to TRBJ1-6; no clear D. Sequences were obtained from PBMCs. This TCR derives from a man aged 35 to 55 in good health and CMV-seropositive. The CDR3 nucleotides are TGTGCCAGCAGTTACTCAGGCGGAATTAATTCACCCCTCCACTTT. Its translation is CASSYSGGINSPLHF.